This T cell receptor beta chain was sequenced during a study of T cell responses to AZD1222 COVID-19 vaccine (dated by TCRdb to about 2021). With respect to the entire study: Because spike-specific TCR depth and breadth did not differ between the two schedules, AZD1222 recipients who got a second dose at roughly 4 weeks were pooled with those who got a second dose at roughly 12 weeks. TCR sequencing covered some 250 trial participants: 207 given two doses of AZD1222 and about 26 given two doses of MenACWY control vaccine. Enrollment into the trials was organized by age into subgroups of 18-55, 56-69 and 70-plus years, and those subgroups contained around 150, 28 and 57 TCR-sequenced participants, respectively. Results the study describes overall, beyond this receptor: Spike-specific TCR breadth and depth rose significantly after two AZD1222 doses compared with day 0 and with MenACWY recipients. Only five or six AZD1222 recipients were SARS-CoV-2 seropositive at baseline, limiting conclusions about previously exposed vaccinees. The 56-69-year group was small, and its depth increase did not reach significance, likely because of low power. Participants were mostly white British and included more females than males, and it was suggested by the authors that clonal diversity may have been underestimated. CD4 TCRs associated with the vaccine covered the entire spike protein, and the dominant responses were in regions 160-218 and 743-854. Reportedly, close to half of the unique spike-specific TCRs recognized epitopes lying outside the regions that are mutated in the B.1.351 and B.1.1.7 variants. Because no day 14 peak-response samples were available, the repertoires could be characterized only after the peak T cell response.

The CDR3, cysteine through phenylalanine, is 14 amino acids long. Only the CDR3 region is kept as DNA, spanning 42 bases read in frame from base 1. The CDR3 regions of human TCRbeta chains were subjected to immunosequencing. The paper's processing steps were these. Repertoire TCRs were checked for matches against a reference library of SARS-CoV-2-specific TCRs that had been generated using the MIRA antigen-specificity platform. Breadth meant the fraction of unique TCRs that were SARS-CoV-2-associated, whereas depth meant the fraction of total T cells that were SARS-CoV-2-associated. Using the MIRA data, each spike-specific TCR was assigned both to the spike region to which the TCR was reactive and to a CD4 or CD8 class. Log10-transformed breadth and depth values were compared by one-way ANOVA with Sidak's multiple comparisons tests. Sourced from immuneACCESS, this table was stored by TCRdb with only in-frame sequences that have V and J called. A share of the clones is absent; for the studies checked, an unresolved V gene accounts for under half, and the remainder has no known explanation. D and trimming were read from the DNA, whereas the V and J calls and clone size are those reported in that table. The table for this sample lists some 120,000 clones; around 82% of them were counted only once. The top ten clones comprise 6.2% of the sample.

This specimen's time point label, interpreted: baseline before first vaccination. Samples from vaccinated people were obtained from the UK trials COV001 and COV002, which included a single-blind randomized controlled phase 2/3 trial of AZD1222 (ChAdOx1 nCoV-19) in healthy adults. For TCRbeta chain sequencing, PBMC samples from trial participants were taken at day 0 and at day 28 after the second dose. Remarks on this clone: Its antigen is still unknown. Per-base qualities were not stored, and no clone one base away is much larger.

The material sequenced was peripheral blood, taken on day 0 of AZD1222 vaccination. The receptor was isolated from an adult in good health. This sequence uses TRBV21-1 and TRBJ1-6. TRBV21-1 is marked as a pseudogene. The CDR3 here reads CASSKGTIGPPLHF. The nucleotide sequence is TGTGCCAGCAGCAAAGGGACGATAGGACCCCCCCTCCACTTT.